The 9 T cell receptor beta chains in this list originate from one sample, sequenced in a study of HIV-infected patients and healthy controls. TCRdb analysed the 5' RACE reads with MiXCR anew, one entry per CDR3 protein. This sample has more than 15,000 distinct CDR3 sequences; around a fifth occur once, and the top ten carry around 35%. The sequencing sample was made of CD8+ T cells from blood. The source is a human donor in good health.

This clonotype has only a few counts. As DNA, the CDR3 is TGTGCCAGCAGCGCGCCGGACAGGGGCGAGACCCAGTACTTC. Its translation: CASSAPDRGETQYF. J is TRBJ2-5 and V is TRBV9; TRBD1 matches 9 bases. Unmatched junction bases numbered 5, after V lost 3 bases and J lost 5 bases. CDR3 length: 14 residues. CDR1 is SGDLS and CDR2 is YYNGEE in the germline V gene.

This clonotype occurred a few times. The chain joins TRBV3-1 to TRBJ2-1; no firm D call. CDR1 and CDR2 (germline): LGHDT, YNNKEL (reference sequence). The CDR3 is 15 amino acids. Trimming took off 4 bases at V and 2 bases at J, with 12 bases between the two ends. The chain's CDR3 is CASSPGRSAYNEQFF. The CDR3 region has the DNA TGTGCCAGCAGCCCAGGACGGAGTGCCTACAATGAGCAGTTCTTC.

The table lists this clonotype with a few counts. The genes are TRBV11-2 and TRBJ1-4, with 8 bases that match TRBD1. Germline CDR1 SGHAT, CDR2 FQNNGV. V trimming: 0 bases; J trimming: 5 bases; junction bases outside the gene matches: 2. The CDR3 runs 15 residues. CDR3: CASSLEAGGNEKLFF. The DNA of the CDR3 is TGTGCCAGCAGCTTAGAAGCAGGGGGCAATGAAAAACTGTTTTTT.

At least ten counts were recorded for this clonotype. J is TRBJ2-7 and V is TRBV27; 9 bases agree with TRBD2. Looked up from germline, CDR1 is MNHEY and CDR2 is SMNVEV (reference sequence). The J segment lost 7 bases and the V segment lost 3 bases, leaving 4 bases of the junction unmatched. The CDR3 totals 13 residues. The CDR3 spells CASSFSGSWEQYF. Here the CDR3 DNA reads TGTGCCAGCAGTTTTAGCGGGAGCTGGGAGCAGTACTTC.

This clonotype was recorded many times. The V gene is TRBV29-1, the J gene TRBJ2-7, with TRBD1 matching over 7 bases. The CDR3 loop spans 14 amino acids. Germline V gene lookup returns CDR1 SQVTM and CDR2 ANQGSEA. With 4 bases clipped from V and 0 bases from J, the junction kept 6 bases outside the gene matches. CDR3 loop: CSVGPGQLSYEQYF. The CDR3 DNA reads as TGCAGCGTTGGTCCGGGACAGCTCTCCTACGAGCAGTACTTC.

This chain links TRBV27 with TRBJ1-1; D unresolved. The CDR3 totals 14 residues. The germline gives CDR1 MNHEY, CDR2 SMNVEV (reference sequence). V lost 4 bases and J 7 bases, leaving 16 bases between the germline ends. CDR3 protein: CASSSGWVLNEAFF. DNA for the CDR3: TGTGCCAGCAGTTCCGGATGGGTTCTGAATGAAGCTTTCTTT.

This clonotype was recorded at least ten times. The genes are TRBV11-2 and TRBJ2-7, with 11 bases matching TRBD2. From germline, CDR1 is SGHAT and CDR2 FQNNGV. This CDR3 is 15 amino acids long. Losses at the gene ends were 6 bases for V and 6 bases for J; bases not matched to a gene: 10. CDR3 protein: CASRLNPGLAGEQYF. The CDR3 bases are TGTGCCAGCAGACTAAATCCAGGACTAGCGGGCGAGCAGTACTTC. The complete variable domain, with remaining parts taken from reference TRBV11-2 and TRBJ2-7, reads EAGVAQSPRYKIIEKRQSVAFWCNPISGHATLYWYQQILGQGPKLLIQFQNNGVVDDSQLPKDRFSAERLKGVDSTLKIQPAKLEDSAVYLCASRLNPGLAGEQYFGPGTRLTVT.

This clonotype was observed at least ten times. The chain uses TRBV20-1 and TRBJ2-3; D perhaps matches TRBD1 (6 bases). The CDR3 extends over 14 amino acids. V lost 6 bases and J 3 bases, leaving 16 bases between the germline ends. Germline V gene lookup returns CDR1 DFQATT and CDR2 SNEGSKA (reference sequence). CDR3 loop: CSADSGVGTDTQYF. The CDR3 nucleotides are TGCAGTGCGGATTCAGGGGTTGGGACAGATACGCAGTATTTT.

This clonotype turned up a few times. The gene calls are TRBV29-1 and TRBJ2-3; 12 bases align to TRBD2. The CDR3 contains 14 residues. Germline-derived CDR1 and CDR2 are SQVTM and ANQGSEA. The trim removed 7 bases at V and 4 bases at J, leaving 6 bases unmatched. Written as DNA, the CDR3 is TGCAGCGCCCTGACTAGCGGGAGCGCAGATACGCAGTATTTT. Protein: CSALTSGSADTQYF.